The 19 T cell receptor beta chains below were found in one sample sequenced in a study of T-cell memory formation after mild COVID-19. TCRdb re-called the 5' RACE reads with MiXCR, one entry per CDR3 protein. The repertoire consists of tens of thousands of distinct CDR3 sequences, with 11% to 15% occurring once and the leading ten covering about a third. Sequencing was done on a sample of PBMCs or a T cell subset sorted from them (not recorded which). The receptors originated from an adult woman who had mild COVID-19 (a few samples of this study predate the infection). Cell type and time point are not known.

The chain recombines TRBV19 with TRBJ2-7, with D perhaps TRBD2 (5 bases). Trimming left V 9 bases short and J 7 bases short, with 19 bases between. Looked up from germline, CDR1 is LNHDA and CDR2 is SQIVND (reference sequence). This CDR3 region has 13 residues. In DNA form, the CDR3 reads TGTGCCAGCAGCCCCTCGGCGGGCTTGGAGCAGTACTTC. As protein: CASSPSAGLEQYF.

Here the CDR3 DNA reads TGTGCCAGCAGCCAAGATCAGGACCCCTACGAGCAGTACTTC. Translation gives CASSQDQDPYEQYF. The chain joins TRBV4-2 to TRBJ2-7; D gene ambiguous. This CDR3 region has 14 residues. Germline V gene sequence: CDR1 LGHNA, CDR2 YNFKEQ. Trimming stripped 0 bases from V and 2 bases from J, with 8 bases between.

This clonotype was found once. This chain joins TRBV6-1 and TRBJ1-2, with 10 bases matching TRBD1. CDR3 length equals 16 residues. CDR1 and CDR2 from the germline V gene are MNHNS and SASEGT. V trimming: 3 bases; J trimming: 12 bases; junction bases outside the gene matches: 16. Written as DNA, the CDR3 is TGTGCCAGCAGTGATTGGCCGGGACAGGGGACTATGGCTAACACCTTC. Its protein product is CASSDWPGQGTMANTF.

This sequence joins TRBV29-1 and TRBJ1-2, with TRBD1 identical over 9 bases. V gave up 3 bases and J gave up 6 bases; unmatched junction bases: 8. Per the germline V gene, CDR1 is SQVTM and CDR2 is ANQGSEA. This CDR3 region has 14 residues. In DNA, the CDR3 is TGCAGCGTTGATCCCGGGACAGGGTTAAATGGCTACACCTTC. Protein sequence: CSVDPGTGLNGYTF.

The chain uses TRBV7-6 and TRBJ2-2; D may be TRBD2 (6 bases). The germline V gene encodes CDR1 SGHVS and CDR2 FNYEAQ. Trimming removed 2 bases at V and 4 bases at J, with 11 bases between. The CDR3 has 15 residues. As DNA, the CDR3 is TGTGCCAGCAGCTTACTTGCGGAGGGCACCGGGGAGCTGTTTTTT. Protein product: CASSLLAEGTGELFF.

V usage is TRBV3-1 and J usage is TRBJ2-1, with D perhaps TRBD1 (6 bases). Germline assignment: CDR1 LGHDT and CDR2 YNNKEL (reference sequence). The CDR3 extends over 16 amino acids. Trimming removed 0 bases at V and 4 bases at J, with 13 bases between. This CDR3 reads CASSQDSGAPYNEQFF. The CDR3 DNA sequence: TGTGCCAGCAGCCAAGACTCAGGGGCGCCTTACAATGAGCAGTTCTTC.

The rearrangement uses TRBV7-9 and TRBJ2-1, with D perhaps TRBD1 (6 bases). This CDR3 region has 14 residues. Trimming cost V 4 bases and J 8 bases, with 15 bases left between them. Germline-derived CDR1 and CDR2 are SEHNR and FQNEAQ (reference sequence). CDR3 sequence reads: CASSSRGLLDEQFF. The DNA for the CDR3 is TGTGCCAGCAGCTCGAGGGGGTTGTTGGATGAGCAGTTCTTC.

The CDR3 DNA reads as TGCAGTGCTACGCCGGGTCCTGGGACTGAAGCTTTCTTT. Translation gives CSATPGPGTEAFF. The rearrangement uses TRBV20-1 and TRBJ1-1; D unresolved. Germline V CDR1 and CDR2: DFQATT, SNEGSKA (reference sequence). Trimming removed 4 bases from V and 5 bases from J, with 14 bases in between. The CDR3 is 13 amino acids.

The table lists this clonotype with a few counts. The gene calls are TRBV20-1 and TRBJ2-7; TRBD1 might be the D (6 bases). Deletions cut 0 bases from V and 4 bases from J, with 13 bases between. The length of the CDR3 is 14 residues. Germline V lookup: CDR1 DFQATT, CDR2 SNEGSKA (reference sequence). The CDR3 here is CSARDRQATYEQYF. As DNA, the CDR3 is TGCAGTGCTAGAGATCGACAGGCTACATACGAGCAGTACTTC.

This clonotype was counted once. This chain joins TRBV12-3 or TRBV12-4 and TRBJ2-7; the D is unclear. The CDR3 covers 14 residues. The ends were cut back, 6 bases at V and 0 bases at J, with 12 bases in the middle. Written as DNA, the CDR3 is TGTGCCAGCAGCCTACTCTATTCCTCCTACGAGCAGTACTTC. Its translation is CASSLLYSSYEQYF.

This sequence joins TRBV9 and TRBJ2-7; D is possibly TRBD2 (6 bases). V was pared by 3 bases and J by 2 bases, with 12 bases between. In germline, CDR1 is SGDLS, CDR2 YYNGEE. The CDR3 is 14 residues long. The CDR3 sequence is CASSEGTGAYEQYF. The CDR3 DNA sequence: TGTGCCAGCAGCGAGGGGACTGGGGCCTACGAGCAGTACTTC.

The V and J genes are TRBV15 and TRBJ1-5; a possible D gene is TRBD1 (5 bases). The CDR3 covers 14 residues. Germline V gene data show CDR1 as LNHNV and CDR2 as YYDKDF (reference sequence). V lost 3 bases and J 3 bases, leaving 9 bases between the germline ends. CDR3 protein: CATSRKGVNQPQHF. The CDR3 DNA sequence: TGTGCCACCAGCAGGAAAGGGGTCAATCAGCCCCAGCATTTT.

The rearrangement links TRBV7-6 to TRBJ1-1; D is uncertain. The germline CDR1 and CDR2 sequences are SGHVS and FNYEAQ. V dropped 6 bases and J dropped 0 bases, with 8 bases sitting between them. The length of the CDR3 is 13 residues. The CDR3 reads CASSGGLNTEAFF. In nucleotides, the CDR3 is TGTGCCAGCAGTGGCGGACTGAACACTGAAGCTTTCTTT.

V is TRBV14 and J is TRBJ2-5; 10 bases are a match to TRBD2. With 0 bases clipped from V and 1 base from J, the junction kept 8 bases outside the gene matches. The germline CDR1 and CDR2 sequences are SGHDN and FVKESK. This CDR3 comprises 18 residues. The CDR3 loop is CASSQEDIAGGAQETQYF. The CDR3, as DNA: TGTGCCAGCAGCCAAGAAGATATAGCGGGAGGCGCCCAAGAGACCCAGTACTTC.

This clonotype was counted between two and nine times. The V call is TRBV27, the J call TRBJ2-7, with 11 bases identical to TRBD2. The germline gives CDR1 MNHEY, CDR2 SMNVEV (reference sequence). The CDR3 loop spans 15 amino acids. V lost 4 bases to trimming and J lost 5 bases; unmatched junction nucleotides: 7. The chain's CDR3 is CASSSIAGGPHEQYF. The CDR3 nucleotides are TGTGCCAGCAGTTCGATAGCGGGAGGGCCCCACGAGCAGTACTTC.

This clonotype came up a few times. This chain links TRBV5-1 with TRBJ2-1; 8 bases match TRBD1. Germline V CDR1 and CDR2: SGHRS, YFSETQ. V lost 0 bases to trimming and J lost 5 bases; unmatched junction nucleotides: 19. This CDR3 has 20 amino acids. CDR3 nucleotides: TGCGCCAGCAGCTTGGAGTTCGGGGTTCTGGTGACAGGGGTAAACAATGAGCAGTTCTTC. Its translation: CASSLEFGVLVTGVNNEQFF.

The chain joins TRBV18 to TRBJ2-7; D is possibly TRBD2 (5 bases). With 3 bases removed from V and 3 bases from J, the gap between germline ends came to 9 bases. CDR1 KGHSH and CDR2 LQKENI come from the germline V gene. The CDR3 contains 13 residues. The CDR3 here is CASSPGAHYEQYV. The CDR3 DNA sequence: TGTGCCAGCTCACCGGGAGCCCACTACGAGCAGTACGTC.

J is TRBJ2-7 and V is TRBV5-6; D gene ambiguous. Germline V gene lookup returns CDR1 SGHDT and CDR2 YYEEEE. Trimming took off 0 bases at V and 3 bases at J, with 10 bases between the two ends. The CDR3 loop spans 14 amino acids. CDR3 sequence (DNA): TGTGCCAGCAGCTTGGGCAGGTGGAGCTACGAGCAGTACTTC. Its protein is CASSLGRWSYEQYF.

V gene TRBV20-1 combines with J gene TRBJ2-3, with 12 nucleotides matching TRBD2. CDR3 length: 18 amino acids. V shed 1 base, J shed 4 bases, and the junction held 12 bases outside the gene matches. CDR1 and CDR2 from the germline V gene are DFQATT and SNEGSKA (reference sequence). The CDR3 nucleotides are TGCAGTGCTAGAGCGTACCTAGCGGGAGGGCCGGTCGCAGATACGCAGTATTTT. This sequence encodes CSARAYLAGGPVADTQYF.